These 8 T cell receptor beta chains were sequenced from one sample in a study of CD8+ T cells in alopecia areata. RNA was isolated and reverse transcribed to cDNA, the sequencing template. Sequenced by immunoSEQ multiplex PCR; TCRdb stores in-frame clones only, minus some. The profile shows 90,000 to 100,000 clones, about two fifths of them singletons. The sample comprised CD4+ T cells sorted from blood. The receptors here all came from a human donor with alopecia areata.

The V and J genes are TRBV30 and TRBJ2-2, with no clear D. Trimming removed 5 bases from V and 10 bases from J, with 2 bases in between. CDR3 size: 8 residues. Germline CDR1 GTSNPN, CDR2 SVGIG (reference sequence). CDR3 bases: TGTGCCTGGGAGGAGCTGTTTTTT. Its protein is CAWEELFF.

The rearrangement uses TRBV7-2 and TRBJ2-7, with a tentative D call TRBD1 (6 bases). CDR3 length equals 13 residues. The V end was cut by 3 bases, the J end by 4 bases, with 10 bases between. The germline CDR1 and CDR2 sequences are SGHTA and FQGNSA. The CDR3 spells CASSLRTVYEQYF. The CDR3 DNA follows: TGTGCCAGCAGCTTGCGGACAGTGTACGAGCAGTACTTC.

The V and J genes are TRBV4-1 and TRBJ2-1; D is possibly TRBD2 (6 bases). CDR1 and CDR2 from the germline V gene are MGHRA and YSYEKL. With 1 base removed from V and 7 bases from J, the gap between germline ends came to 14 bases. CDR3 length: 15 residues. CDR3 nucleotide sequence: TGCGCCAGCAGCCAAGGGGAGCAGCGGGCAAATGAGCAGTTCTTC. Translation: CASSQGEQRANEQFF.

This chain connects TRBV6-5 to TRBJ2-7; D not resolved. CDR3 length: 15 residues. The germline V and J ends were trimmed by 0 bases and 3 bases, with 12 bases remaining between them. CDR1 is MNHEY and CDR2 is SVGAGI in the germline V gene. In nucleotides, the CDR3 is TGTGCCAGCAGTTACTCGACGGTTACAAACTACGAGCAGTACTTC. Its protein is CASSYSTVTNYEQYF.

This clone was detected only a few times. The rearrangement joins TRBV29-1 to TRBJ2-5; TRBD2 might be the D (7 bases). Germline V CDR1 and CDR2: SQVTM, ANQGSEA. The ends were cut back, 2 bases at V and 4 bases at J, with 11 bases in the middle. CDR3 length: 13 amino acids. The CDR3 DNA reads TGCAGCGTTGAATCGGGGGGCGCAGAGACCCAGTACTTC. This codes for CSVESGGAETQYF. Full variable domain (outside the CDR3, taken from reference TRBV29-1 and TRBJ2-5): SAVISQKPSRDICQRGTSLTIQCQVDSQVTMMFWYRQQPGQSLTLIATANQGSEATYESGFVIDKFPISRPNLTFSTLTVSNMSPEDSSIYLCSVESGGAETQYFGPGTRLLVL.

The J gene is TRBJ1-1, the V gene TRBV5-1; D unclear. Germline loops: CDR1 SGHRS, CDR2 YFSETQ. The CDR3 is made up of 15 amino acids. The ends were cut back, 4 bases at V and 7 bases at J, with 20 bases in the middle. CDR3 in amino acids: CASSLSLGIGGEAFF. Here the CDR3 DNA reads TGCGCCAGCAGCCTGAGTTTAGGGATAGGAGGTGAAGCTTTCTTT.

CDR3 residues: CASSLRSNQPQHF. CDR3 nucleotide sequence: TGTGCCAGCAGCTTGAGGAGCAATCAGCCCCAGCATTTT. The chain couples TRBV5-6 to TRBJ1-5; D gene unclear. The CDR3 runs to 13 residues. Trimming took off 1 base at V and 1 base at J, with 3 bases between the two ends. Germline CDR1 reads SGHDT; CDR2 reads YYEEEE.

This rearrangement joins TRBV19 to TRBJ2-4; 9 bases align to TRBD1. Germline V gene data show CDR1 as LNHDA and CDR2 as SQIVND (reference sequence). V lost 5 bases to trimming and J lost 0 bases; unmatched junction nucleotides: 11. The CDR3 has 18 amino acids. Written as DNA, the CDR3 is TGTGCCAGTAGTGCCACGGGACAGGGTATTCTAGCCAAAAACATTCAGTACTTC. It translates to CASSATGQGILAKNIQYF.